Presented here are 4 T cell receptor beta chains from one specimen sequenced in a study of T cell repertoires in cytomegalovirus infection (dated by TCRdb to about 2019). Which antigens these TCRs recognize remains unknown. This sample's treatment or condition label indicates: in vitro stimulation with specific CMV peptide epitopes to enrich CMV-specific T cells. Sequencing instrument: Illumina HiSeq 1500. TCRdb cleaned the public reads at Q25 with fastp, built clones with MiXCR and kept in-frame beta chains. Rows are unified per CDR3 protein, each entry keeping the most common DNA and genes. This sample comprises some 800,000 distinct CDR3 sequences, approximately 32% of them detected only once. About 12% of the sample is taken by the ten largest. The sample consisted of cultured CD8+ T cells from PBMCs, taken from culture after CMV antigen stimulation. Source of these receptors: a human donor in good health (CMV status not recorded). Some clones in this sample may be carry-over from other donors' samples.

The count of this clonotype is one. The chain is built from TRBV5-4 and TRBJ2-1; the match to TRBD2 covers 10 bases. The CDR3 is made up of 15 amino acids. Germline V gene lookup returns CDR1 SGHNT and CDR2 YYREEE (reference sequence). J was trimmed by 5 bases and V by 5 bases; bases with no gene match: 7. The CDR3 sequence is CASRHLAGAHNEQFF. The CDR3 coding sequence is TGTGCCAGCAGACACCTAGCGGGGGCCCACAATGAGCAGTTCTTC.

J is TRBJ2-1 and V is TRBV7-2; 8 nucleotides match TRBD2. This CDR3 region has 17 residues. Germline V gives CDR1 SGHTA, CDR2 FQGNSA. The V gene end was trimmed by 1 base and the J gene end by 4 bases; junction bases not matched to a gene: 9. CDR3 nucleotide sequence: TGTGCCAGCAGCTTAGTTTCGGGGGGGATTATTTACAATGAGCAGTTCTTC. Translated, it gives CASSLVSGGIIYNEQFF.

The J gene is TRBJ2-1, the V gene TRBV7-9; D may be TRBD1 or TRBD2 (5 bases each). Trimming took off 2 bases at V and 5 bases at J, with 16 bases between the two ends. The CDR3 has 16 amino acids. Germline lookup yields CDR1 SEHNR and CDR2 FQNEAQ (reference sequence). The CDR3 spells CASSLFSGAPHNEQFF. The CDR3 DNA reads as TGTGCCAGCAGCTTATTTTCCGGGGCCCCCCACAATGAGCAGTTCTTC.

This clonotype was counted a few times. The chain has TRBV12-3 or TRBV12-4 and TRBJ1-2; D is unresolved. There are 16 residues in the CDR3. V was pared by 5 bases and J by 3 bases, with 19 bases between. CDR3 sequence: CASSLETTLVDYGYTF. The CDR3 DNA sequence: TGTGCCAGCAGTCTAGAGACTACCCTTGTAGACTATGGCTACACCTTC.